The following is a T cell receptor (beta chain) sequence with its context. The germline V gene has CDR1 SGDLS and CDR2 YYNGEE. V gave up 0 bases and J gave up 4 bases; unmatched junction bases: 3. The length of the CDR3 is 15 residues. This record comes from a study of blood T cell repertoires in COVID-19. Turning to the study itself: T cells, B-cell-depleted T cells, or PBMCs supplied cDNA or gDNA.

Original processing methods: It was from reference gene primer amplification that nucleated cell counts were estimated. The method was immunoSEQ multiplex PCR; TCRdb's version includes in-frame clones alone and lacks a portion of them. V and J calls plus clone size are reproduced from that table; the DNA served to infer D and trimming. The sample lists almost 80,000 clones, 90% seen once, with around 0.77% in the top ten. This clonotype was sampled from a woman of 80 years or more with acute or convalescent COVID-19. The sample taken for sequencing was peripheral blood. The gene calls are TRBV9 and TRBJ2-3; TRBD1 matches 9 bases. The CDR3 protein is CASSVGDRVADTQYF. CDR3 DNA sequence: TGTGCCAGCAGCGTAGGGGACAGGGTAGCAGATACGCAGTATTTT. The whole variable domain, filled in from reference TRBV9 and TRBJ2-3, reads DSGVTQTPKHLITATGQRVTLRCSPRSGDLSVYWYQQSLDQGLQFLIQYYNGEERAKGNILERFSAQQFPDLHSELNLSSLELGDSALYFCASSVGDRVADTQYFGPGTRLTVL.